This T cell receptor (beta chain) appears in the sequencing data of a study of T cells expressing NK-cell markers (dated by TCRdb to about 2020). About the study as a whole: Three sorted T-cell subsets (CD3+CD56+NKG2C+, CD3+CD56+NKG2C- and CD3+CD56-NKG2C+) from about 8 donors had their TCR beta-chain repertoires profiled. Seven of the eight sequenced donors were HCMV-seropositive and one was HCMV-seronegative. The study sequenced eight donors, all healthy volunteers chosen at random: three men and five women. Libraries were sequenced as 2 x 150 bp reads on Illumina HiSeq 2000/2500, MiSeq or NextSeq. Broad study findings and their caveats: It remained unclear whether the expanded NKG2C-expressing T cell clones were specific for HCMV antigens. Those dominant clonotypes were again the most abundant among CD3+CD56-NKG2C+ cells in a handful of donors, at about 28.3-65%. In six donors, the dominant CD3+CD56+NKG2C+ clonotypes were found to rank among the top 10 CD8+ clonotypes and to make up roughly 1.0-7.0% of CD8+ T cells.

HCMV-specific IgG was detected in serum with a commercial ELISA kit to determine HCMV serostatus. Peripheral blood mononuclear cells were isolated from blood by Ficoll density gradient centrifugation. Instrument used: Illumina HiSeq 2000. TCR beta cDNA libraries were made by 5'RACE template switching that added a universal primer site and unique molecular identifiers. cDNA synthesis was primed from the TCR beta constant segment and was followed by two successive PCR amplification steps. The paper's processing steps were these. MIGEC was used to demultiplex reads and group the reads by UMI, and MiTCR was used to assemble and quantify clonotypes. To exclude erroneous sequences, any TCR cDNA sequence not supported by at least two reads was discarded. The tcR package was used for downstream repertoire analysis, and clonotypes were matched across fractions by CDR3 nucleotide sequence plus V segment. VDJmatch was used to annotate antigen specificity against VDJdb, with one amino acid substitution in CDR3 permitted. TCRdb reprocessed the reads into one record per CDR3 protein sequence, lacking DNA. The V and J calls reflect TCRdb's pipeline rather than the authors' work. This sample's table has entries for hundreds of thousands of distinct CDR3 sequences. 3.5% to 5% of the sample is held by the ten biggest clonotypes.

About this clonotype itself: Its antigen remains undetermined.

Input material: blood T cells: a sorted CD56 or NKG2C T cell subset, CD4+ or CD8+ T cells, or bulk PBMC T cells (not recorded which). This clonotype was sampled from a woman aged 18 to 75 in good health.

The CDR3: CASSLENYEQYF. The chain uses TRBV6-2 or TRBV6-3 and TRBJ2-7. The CDR3 starts with the cysteine, ends with the phenylalanine, and has 12 residues. This entry has no DNA. In the germline V gene, CDR1 corresponds to MNHEY and CDR2 to SVGEGT.